This TCR beta chain was profiled in a study of vaccination and CD4 T cells after COVID-19. About the research overall: Nasal swab PCR detected SARS-CoV-2 in convalescent patients; about 9 had mild disease, one severe. Each control was exposed to a CEFX pool, an HIV-1 Nef pool, or no peptide at all.

CDR3 size: 17 residues. The V and J ends lost 2 bases and 0 bases respectively, with 16 bases between them. Per the germline V gene, CDR1 is LNHNV and CDR2 is YYDKDF (reference sequence). Worth noting for this clonotype: Its antigen is not known.

The Oncomine TCR Beta short-read assay generated sequence data from the DNA of cultured CD4+ T cells. TCRdb processed the PCR reads anew with MiXCR; each CDR3 protein has one entry. The data contain about 7,100 distinct CDR3 sequences, more than 55% of them seen just once; the ten biggest clones take up 28%. The treatment denotes: roughly ten-day PBMC culture with coronavirus spike peptide pools or control peptides (ViraFEST assay). Every well contained some 2 million PBMCs, which were grown with around 9.8 IU/ml IL-2 and approximately 9.9 ug/ml peptide pools. The chain joins TRBV15 to TRBJ1-1; tentatively, D is TRBD1 (6 bases). The TCR comes from a human donor who had recovered from COVID-19. The source material was CD4+ T cells from blood, cultured in vitro. The CDR3, as DNA: TGTGCCACCAGCAGAAAAGGAGGGCGGACAGTGAACACTGAAGCTTTCTTT. Protein product: CATSRKGGRTVNTEAFF.